This T cell receptor beta chain came from a study of blood T cells in healthy people across ages. A second PCR, run for 7 to 11 cycles, used a sample-barcoded 5' primer plus a J-beta primer mix. One entry per CDR3 protein, called by TCRdb with MiXCR from the 5' RACE reads. There are roughly 1.7 million distinct CDR3 sequences in the sample; 34% occur only once, and about 10% lies in the top ten. The V gene's germline CDR1 is SGHRS and CDR2 YFSETQ. Trimming shortened V by 4 bases and J by 8 bases, and 13 bases separated the two germline ends. CDR3 length: 13 residues. This receptor was taken from a woman aged 25 to 39 in good health. The chain couples TRBV5-1 to TRBJ2-1, with D unresolved. The source material was blood. The CDR3 coding sequence is TGCGCCAGCAGCCCCGACTCCCTTGATGAGCAGTTCTTC. It specifies CASSPDSLDEQFF.